The 18 T cell receptor beta chains in this list originate from one sample, sequenced in a study of shared clonotypes between healthy human individuals. CD45RO-negative, CCR7-positively selected cells formed the naive CD8 fraction, excluding terminally differentiated effector memory CD45RA+ cells. The assay was immunoSEQ multiplex PCR, and TCRdb's table has in-frame clones only and misses some. Of about 2,200,000 clones listed, roughly 91% are singletons. Sequenced: naive CD8+ T cells from PBMCs. These receptors came from a man aged 18 to 29 in good health. Some clones in this sample may be carry-over from other donors' samples.

The chain links TRBV7-9 to TRBJ1-1, with 8 bases identical to TRBD1. With 6 bases clipped from V and 6 bases from J, the junction kept 3 bases outside the gene matches. The CDR3 runs 12 residues. Germline V gene sequence: CDR1 SEHNR, CDR2 FQNEAQ (reference sequence). The CDR3 reads CASSDRGAEAFF. CDR3 coding DNA: TGTGCCAGCAGTGACAGGGGCGCTGAAGCTTTCTTT.

This rearrangement joins TRBV5-5 to TRBJ2-2, with D perhaps matching TRBD1 (7 bases). Per germline, CDR1 SGHKS and CDR2 YYEKEE (reference sequence). The CDR3 covers 15 residues. V gave up 1 base and J gave up 7 bases, with 14 bases separating them. CDR3 DNA: TGTGCCAGCAGCTTGTCCAGGGGGAGGAGCGGGGAGCTGTTTTTT. It codes for CASSLSRGRSGELFF.

This chain uses TRBV28 with TRBJ1-5; D remains unclear. Germline-derived CDR1 and CDR2 are MDHEN and SYDVKM. There are 17 residues in the CDR3. V was trimmed by 7 bases and J by 4 bases, leaving 23 bases between them. CDR3 amino acids: CASTPTLLGFGNQPQHF. In DNA form, the CDR3 reads TGTGCCAGCACCCCCACTCTTCTAGGGTTTGGAAATCAGCCCCAGCATTTT.

This clone was counted once. This chain joins TRBV4-1 and TRBJ2-1; 7 nucleotides match TRBD1. In germline, CDR1 is MGHRA, CDR2 YSYEKL. Trimming at V came to 1 base and at J to 9 bases, leaving 15 bases not matched to a gene. This CDR3 has 17 residues. CDR3 loop: CASSQVTRTGPEGEQFF. CDR3 sequence (DNA): TGCGCCAGCAGCCAAGTGACACGGACAGGACCTGAGGGTGAGCAGTTCTTC.

V is TRBV30 and J is TRBJ2-2; TRBD2 aligns across 9 bases. Germline lookup yields CDR1 GTSNPN and CDR2 SVGIG (reference sequence). Trimming removed 4 bases from V and 10 bases from J; junction bases left unmatched: 10. There are 14 residues in the CDR3. The CDR3, as DNA: TGTGCCTGGACCTCGGTAGCGGGAGCAGAGGAGCTGTTTTTT. Protein sequence: CAWTSVAGAEELFF.

The chain carries TRBV7-3 and TRBJ1-1, with D unclear. Trimming removed 0 bases at V and 4 bases at J, with 9 bases between. Looked up from germline, CDR1 is SGHTA and CDR2 is FQGTGA. CDR3 length: 14 residues. DNA for the CDR3: TGTGCCAGCAGCTTAACCGTATTGAGCACTGAAGCTTTCTTT. Its translation is CASSLTVLSTEAFF.

The rearrangement uses TRBV19 and TRBJ1-1, with 7 bases fitting TRBD1. Germline trimming cut 5 bases from V and 1 base from J; bases unmatched to any gene: 10. The CDR3 contains 16 residues. CDR1 LNHDA and CDR2 SQIVND come from the germline V gene (reference sequence). The CDR3 nucleotides read TGTGCCAGTAGTGTACAGGGGCGGGAATCGAACACTGAAGCTTTCTTT. It encodes CASSVQGRESNTEAFF.

The chain carries TRBV19 and TRBJ1-1; D is ambiguous. The CDR3 consists of 11 residues. Germline values: CDR1 LNHDA, CDR2 SQIVND (reference sequence). V shed 4 bases and J shed 9 bases, with 9 bases lying between them. Here the CDR3 reads CASSTSGQAFF. As DNA, the CDR3 is TGTGCCAGTAGTACCTCGGGTCAAGCTTTCTTT.

For the CDR3, the DNA is TGCAGCGCCCAGGTCCACTATGGCTACACCTTC. Translated: CSAQVHYGYTF. This rearrangement joins TRBV29-1 to TRBJ1-2, with D hard to call. The germline CDR1 and CDR2 sequences are SQVTM and ANQGSEA. Trimming stripped 7 bases from V and 3 bases from J, with 9 bases between. The CDR3 runs to 11 residues.

The chain carries TRBV14 and TRBJ2-7; D gene unclear. Germline assignment: CDR1 SGHDN and CDR2 FVKESK. The V and J ends lost 4 bases and 5 bases respectively, with 9 bases between them. The CDR3 has 12 residues. CDR3 DNA: TGTGCCAGCAGCCTGGGGAAACACGAGCAGTACTTC. The encoded protein is CASSLGKHEQYF.

This chain joins TRBV5-5 and TRBJ2-7, with D uncertain. The germline gives CDR1 SGHKS, CDR2 YYEKEE (reference sequence). The CDR3 covers 12 residues. Trimming took off 1 base at V and 2 bases at J, with 4 bases between the two ends. The CDR3 DNA follows: TGTGCCAGCAGCTTGTCCCCCTACGAGCAGTACTTC. Its translation: CASSLSPYEQYF. The complete variable domain, with remaining parts taken from reference TRBV5-5 and TRBJ2-7, reads DAGVTQSPTHLIKTRGQQVTLRCSPISGHKSVSWYQQVLGQGPQFIFQYYEKEERGRGNFPDRFSARQFPNYSSELNVNALLLGDSALYLCASSLSPYEQYFGPGTRLTVT.

V is TRBV12-2 and J is TRBJ2-1; the table's D call, TRBD2, was not checked against the DNA. TRBV12-2 is marked as a pseudogene. CDR3 length equals 13 residues. Here the CDR3 DNA reads TGTGCAAGTCGCTTAGAGCCCGCACCTGAGCAGTTCTTC. Protein: CASRLEPAPEQFF.

The chain is built from TRBV27 and TRBJ1-5, with a tentative D call TRBD1 (6 bases). In germline, CDR1 is MNHEY, CDR2 SMNVEV (reference sequence). Deletions cut 2 bases from V and 2 bases from J, with 16 bases between. The CDR3 contains 17 residues. CDR3 in DNA: TGTGCCAGCAGTTTACGGGGGTGGGAGGGGGGCAATCAGCCCCAGCATTTT. Amino acid sequence: CASSLRGWEGGNQPQHF.

The rearrangement joins TRBV1 to TRBJ2-7. TRBV1 is labeled a pseudogene. The CDR3 extends over 17 amino acids. The CDR3 DNA sequence: TGCACCAGCAGCCAAGGGAGGGGAAAAGGGGGAATGAACGAGCAGTACTTC. Translating it yields CTSSQGRGKGGMNEQYF.

The chain uses TRBV7-9 and TRBJ2-1; D may be TRBD2 (5 bases). The CDR3 loop spans 17 amino acids. With 7 bases removed from V and 2 bases from J, the gap between germline ends came to 21 bases. Germline V gene lookup returns CDR1 SEHNR and CDR2 FQNEAQ (reference sequence). CDR3 protein: CASTPPGVGVPYNEQFF. The CDR3 DNA reads TGTGCCAGCACCCCTCCCGGGGTGGGAGTACCCTACAATGAGCAGTTCTTC.

The chain combines TRBV28 with TRBJ2-7; D gene unclear. In germline, CDR1 is MDHEN, CDR2 SYDVKM. The V gene lost 7 bases and the J gene lost 2 bases, with 15 bases spanning the gap. The CDR3 length is 14 residues. The CDR3 nucleotides are TGTGCCAGCACGGCCGAGGAGCCAACCTACGAGCAGTACTTC. Translation gives CASTAEEPTYEQYF.

This clone was found once. The CDR3 sequence is CSVDSRELYGYTF. The CDR3 DNA is TGCAGCGTTGATTCCAGGGAACTCTATGGCTACACCTTC. The chain uses TRBV29-1 and TRBJ1-2; maybe TRBD1 (5 bases). In germline, CDR1 is SQVTM, CDR2 ANQGSEA. The CDR3 is 13 residues long. V was cut by 3 bases and J by 4 bases, with 12 bases left in between.

V is TRBV11-2 and J is TRBJ2-2; possibly TRBD2 for D (5 bases). The CDR3 is made up of 13 amino acids. The germline CDR1 and CDR2 sequences are SGHAT and FQNNGV. V lost 3 bases and J lost 6, with 8 bases in between. CDR3 sequence reads: CASSFRGAGELFF. The CDR3 DNA sequence: TGTGCCAGCAGCTTTCGGGGAGCCGGGGAGCTGTTTTTT.